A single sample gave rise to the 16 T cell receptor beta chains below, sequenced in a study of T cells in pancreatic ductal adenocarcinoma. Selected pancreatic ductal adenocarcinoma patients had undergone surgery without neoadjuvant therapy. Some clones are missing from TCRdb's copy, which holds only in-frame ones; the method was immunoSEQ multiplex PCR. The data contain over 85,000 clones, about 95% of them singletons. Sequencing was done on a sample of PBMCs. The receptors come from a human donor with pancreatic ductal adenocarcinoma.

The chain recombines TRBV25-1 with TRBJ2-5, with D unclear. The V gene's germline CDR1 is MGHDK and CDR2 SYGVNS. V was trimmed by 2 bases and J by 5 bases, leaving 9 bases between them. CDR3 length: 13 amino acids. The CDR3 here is CASSEPGWETQYF. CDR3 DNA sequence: TGTGCCAGCAGTGAACCGGGTTGGGAGACCCAGTACTTC.

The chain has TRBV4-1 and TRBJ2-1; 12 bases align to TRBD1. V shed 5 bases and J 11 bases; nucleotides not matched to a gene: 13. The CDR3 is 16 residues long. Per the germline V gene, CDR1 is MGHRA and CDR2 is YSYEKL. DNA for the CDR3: TGCGCCAGCAGCTCCGGGTCCGGGACAGGGGGCCGGCAGCAGTTCTTC. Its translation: CASSSGSGTGGRQQFF.

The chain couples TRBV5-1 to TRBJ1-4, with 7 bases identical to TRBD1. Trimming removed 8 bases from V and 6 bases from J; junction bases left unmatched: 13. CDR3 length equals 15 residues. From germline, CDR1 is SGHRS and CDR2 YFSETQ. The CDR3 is CASALTGARDEKLFF. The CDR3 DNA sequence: TGCGCCAGTGCTCTCACAGGGGCTCGTGATGAAAAACTGTTTTTT.

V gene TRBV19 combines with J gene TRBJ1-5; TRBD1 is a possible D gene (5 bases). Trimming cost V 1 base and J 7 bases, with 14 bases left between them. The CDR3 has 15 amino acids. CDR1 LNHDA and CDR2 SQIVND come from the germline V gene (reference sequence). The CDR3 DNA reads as TGTGCCAGTAGTATAGGGGCTGGTGGGGCCCAGCCCCAGCATTTT. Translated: CASSIGAGGAQPQHF.

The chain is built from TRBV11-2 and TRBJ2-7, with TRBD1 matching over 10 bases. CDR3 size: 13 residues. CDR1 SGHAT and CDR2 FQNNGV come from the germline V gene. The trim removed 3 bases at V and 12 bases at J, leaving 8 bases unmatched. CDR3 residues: CASSFGTGDVRYF. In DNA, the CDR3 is TGTGCCAGCAGCTTCGGGACAGGGGATGTGCGGTACTTC. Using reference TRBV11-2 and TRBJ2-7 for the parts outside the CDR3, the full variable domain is EAGVAQSPRYKIIEKRQSVAFWCNPISGHATLYWYQQILGQGPKLLIQFQNNGVVDDSQLPKDRFSAERLKGVDSTLKIQPAKLEDSAVYLCASSFGTGDVRYFGPGTRLTVT.

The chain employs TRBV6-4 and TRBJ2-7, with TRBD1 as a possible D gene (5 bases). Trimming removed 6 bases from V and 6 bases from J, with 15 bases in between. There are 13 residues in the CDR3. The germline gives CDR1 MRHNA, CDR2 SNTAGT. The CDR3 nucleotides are TGTGCCAGCAGCCCACAGGCCGACGGCGAGCAGTACTTC. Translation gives CASSPQADGEQYF.

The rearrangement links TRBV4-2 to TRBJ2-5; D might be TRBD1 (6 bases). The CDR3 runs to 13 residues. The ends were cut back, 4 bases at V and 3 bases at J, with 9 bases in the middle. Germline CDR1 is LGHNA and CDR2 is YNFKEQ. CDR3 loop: CASSPGQKETQYF. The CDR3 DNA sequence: TGTGCCAGCAGCCCAGGACAGAAAGAGACCCAGTACTTC.

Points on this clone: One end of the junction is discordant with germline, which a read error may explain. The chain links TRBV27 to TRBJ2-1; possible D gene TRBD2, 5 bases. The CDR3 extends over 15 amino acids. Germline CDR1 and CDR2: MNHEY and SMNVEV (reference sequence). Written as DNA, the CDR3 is TGTGCCAGCAGTGTATCTTTCGGGAATAGTAATGAGCAGTTCTTC. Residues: CASSVSFGNSNEQFF.

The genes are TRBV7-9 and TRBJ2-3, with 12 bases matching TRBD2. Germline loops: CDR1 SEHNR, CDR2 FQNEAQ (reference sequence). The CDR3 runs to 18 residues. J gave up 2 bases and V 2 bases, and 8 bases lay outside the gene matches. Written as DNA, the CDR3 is TGTGCCAGCAGCTTAAGACTAGCGGGAGAGTCATTCACAGATACGCAGTATTTT. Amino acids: CASSLRLAGESFTDTQYF. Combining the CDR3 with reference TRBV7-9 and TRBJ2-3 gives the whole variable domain DTGVSQNPRHKITKRGQNVTFRCDPISEHNRLYWYRQTLGQGPEFLTYFQNEAQLEKSRLLSDRFSAERPKGSFSTLEIQRTEQGDSAMYLCASSLRLAGESFTDTQYFGPGTRLTVL.

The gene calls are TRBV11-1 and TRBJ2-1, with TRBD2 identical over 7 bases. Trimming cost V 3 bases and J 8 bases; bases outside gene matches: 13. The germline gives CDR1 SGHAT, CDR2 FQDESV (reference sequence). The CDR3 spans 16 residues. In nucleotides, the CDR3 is TGTGCCAGCAGCTTCTTCACTGGCGGGAGTGTCTATGAGCAGTTCTTC. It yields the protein CASSFFTGGSVYEQFF.

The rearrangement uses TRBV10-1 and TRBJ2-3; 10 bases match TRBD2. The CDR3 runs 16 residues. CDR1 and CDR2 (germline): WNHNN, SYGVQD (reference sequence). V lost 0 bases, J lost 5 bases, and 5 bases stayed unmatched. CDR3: CASSESLAGGLDTQYF. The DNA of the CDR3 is TGCGCCAGCAGTGAGTCGTTAGCGGGAGGCCTAGATACGCAGTATTTT.

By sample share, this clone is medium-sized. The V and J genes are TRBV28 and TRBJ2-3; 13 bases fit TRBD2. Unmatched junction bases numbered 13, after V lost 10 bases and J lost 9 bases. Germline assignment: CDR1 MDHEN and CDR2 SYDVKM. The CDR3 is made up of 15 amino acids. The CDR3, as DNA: TGTGCCACCTCGCGGACTAGCGGGAGTTCGTACACGCAGTATTTT. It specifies CATSRTSGSSYTQYF.

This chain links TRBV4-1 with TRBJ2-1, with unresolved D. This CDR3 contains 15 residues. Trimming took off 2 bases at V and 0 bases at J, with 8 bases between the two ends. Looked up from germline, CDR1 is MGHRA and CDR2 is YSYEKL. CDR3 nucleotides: TGCGCCAGCAGCCAAACCTCTAGCTCCTACAATGAGCAGTTCTTC. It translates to CASSQTSSSYNEQFF.

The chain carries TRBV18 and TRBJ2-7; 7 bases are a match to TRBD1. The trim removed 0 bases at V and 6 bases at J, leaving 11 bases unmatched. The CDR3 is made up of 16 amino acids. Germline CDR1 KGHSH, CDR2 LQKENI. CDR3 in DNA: TGTGCCAGCTCACCACCGGGATCCGGACAGGTCGCCGAGCAGTACTTC. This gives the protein CASSPPGSGQVAEQYF.

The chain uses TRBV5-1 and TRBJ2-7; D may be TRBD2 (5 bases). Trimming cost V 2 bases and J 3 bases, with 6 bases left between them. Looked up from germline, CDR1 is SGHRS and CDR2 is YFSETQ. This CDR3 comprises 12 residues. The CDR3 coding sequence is TGCGCCAGCAGCTTCCGGGACTACGAGCAGTACTTC. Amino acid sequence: CASSFRDYEQYF.

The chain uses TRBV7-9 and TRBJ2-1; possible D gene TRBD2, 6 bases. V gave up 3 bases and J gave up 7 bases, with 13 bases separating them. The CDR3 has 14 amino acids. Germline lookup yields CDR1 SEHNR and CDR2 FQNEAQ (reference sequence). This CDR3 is CASSFSGVANEQFF. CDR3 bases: TGTGCCAGCAGCTTCTCGGGGGTAGCGAATGAGCAGTTCTTC.